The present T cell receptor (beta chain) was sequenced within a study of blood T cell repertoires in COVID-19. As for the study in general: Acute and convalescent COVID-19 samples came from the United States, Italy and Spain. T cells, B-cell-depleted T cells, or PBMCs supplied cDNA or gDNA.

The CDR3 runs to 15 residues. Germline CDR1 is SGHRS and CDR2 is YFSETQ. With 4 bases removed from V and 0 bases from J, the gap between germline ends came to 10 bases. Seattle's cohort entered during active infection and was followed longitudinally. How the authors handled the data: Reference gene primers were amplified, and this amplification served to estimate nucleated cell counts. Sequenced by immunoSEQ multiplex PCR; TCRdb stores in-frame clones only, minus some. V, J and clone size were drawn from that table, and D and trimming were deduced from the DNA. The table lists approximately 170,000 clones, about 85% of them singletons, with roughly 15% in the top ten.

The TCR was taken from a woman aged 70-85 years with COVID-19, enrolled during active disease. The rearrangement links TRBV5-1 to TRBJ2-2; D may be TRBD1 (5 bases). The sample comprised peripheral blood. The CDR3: CASSVDSPNTGELFF. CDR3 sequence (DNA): TGCGCCAGCAGCGTTGACAGTCCGAACACCGGGGAGCTGTTTTTT. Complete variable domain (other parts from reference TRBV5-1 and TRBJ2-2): KAGVTQTPRYLIKTRGQQVTLSCSPISGHRSVSWYQQTPGQGLQFLFEYFSETQRNKGNFPGRFSGRQFSNSRSEMNVSTLELGDSALYLCASSVDSPNTGELFFGEGSRLTVL.